Shown below are 15 T cell receptor beta chains from a single sample sequenced in a study of post-analysis software for immune sequencing data. Study-wide findings and caveats: With TRBV5-6, TRBV5-1 and TRBV20-1 included, a handful of TRBV segments were more frequent in patients than in controls.

These receptors are not linked to any known antigen. Built from TCR beta cDNA, the libraries had unique molecular identifiers in them. TCRdb independently ran MiXCR on the PCR reads; one entry per CDR3 protein. In the table there are about 820,000 distinct CDR3 sequences, about 50% of which are singletons. The sample consisted of blood. Receptors were obtained from a girl aged 5 to 17 with multiple sclerosis.

The V call is TRBV14, the J call TRBJ2-7, with a tentative D call TRBD2 (6 bases). V dropped 0 bases and J dropped 6 bases, with 12 bases sitting between them. The CDR3 covers 14 residues. CDR1 is SGHDN and CDR2 is FVKESK in the germline V gene. The CDR3: CASSQESRGIEQYF. As DNA, the CDR3 is TGTGCCAGCAGCCAAGAATCTCGCGGGATCGAGCAGTACTTC.

This clonotype was found a few times. The J gene is TRBJ2-1, the V gene TRBV29-1; D is possibly TRBD2 (5 bases). Germline CDR1 reads SQVTM; CDR2 reads ANQGSEA. The CDR3 is 15 residues long. Trimming pared 6 bases from V and 7 bases from J, leaving 22 bases between. The CDR3, as DNA: TGCAGCGTCGCCGGGAACCTTAGGGCAGTGAATGAGCAGTTCTTC. Translation gives CSVAGNLRAVNEQFF.

This clonotype was seen a few times. The V gene is TRBV9, the J gene TRBJ2-7; D is ambiguous. Per the germline V gene, CDR1 is SGDLS and CDR2 is YYNGEE. Trimming left V 0 bases short and J 0 bases short, with 19 bases between. The CDR3 has 18 amino acids. For the CDR3, the DNA is TGTGCCAGCAGCGTAGTTTGGGTCCCGAAGTCTAACTCCTACGAGCAGTACTTC. This codes for CASSVVWVPKSNSYEQYF.

V usage is TRBV29-1 and J usage is TRBJ2-1; D unclear. Trimming pared 0 bases from V and 4 bases from J, leaving 28 bases between. This CDR3 contains 20 residues. Germline-derived CDR1 and CDR2 are SQVTM and ANQGSEA. The CDR3 nucleotides are TGCAGCGTTGAAGATTCAAGACCGGGCCCCAGAGAGGTCCCTTACAATGAGCAGTTCTTC. The encoded protein is CSVEDSRPGPREVPYNEQFF.

This clonotype was counted a few times. The chain employs TRBV7-3 and TRBJ2-5, with 10 nucleotides matching TRBD2. The J call may be in error: the DNA end matches TRBJ2-7 better. Germline assignment: CDR1 SGHTA and CDR2 FQGTGA. The CDR3 sequence is 15 residues long. CDR3 amino acids: CASSLNPSGSYEQYF. In nucleotides, the CDR3 is TGTGCCAGCAGCTTAAATCCTAGCGGGAGTTACGAGCAGTACTTC.

The chain couples TRBV5-1 to TRBJ2-3; the match to TRBD1 covers 9 bases. V trimming: 4 bases; J trimming: 4 bases; junction bases outside the gene matches: 10. CDR1 is SGHRS, CDR2 YFSETQ, per germline. There are 16 residues in the CDR3. The CDR3 spells CASSPEQGAEADTQYF. The CDR3 coding sequence is TGCGCCAGCAGCCCGGAACAGGGGGCGGAAGCAGATACGCAGTATTTT.

This clonotype turned up a few times. The rearrangement uses TRBV30 and TRBJ2-5, with TRBD1 identical over 10 bases. Germline loops: CDR1 GTSNPN, CDR2 SVGIG (reference sequence). J lost 4 bases, V lost 3 bases, and 2 bases had no gene match. This CDR3 is 13 amino acids long. The CDR3 reads CAWRRTGGETQYF. Here the CDR3 DNA reads TGTGCCTGGAGGAGGACAGGGGGAGAGACCCAGTACTTC.

The chain has TRBV20-1 and TRBJ2-7, with D perhaps matching TRBD1 (5 bases). Trimming removed 2 bases from V and 2 bases from J, with 13 bases in between. CDR3 length equals 14 residues. Per germline, CDR1 DFQATT and CDR2 SNEGSKA (reference sequence). The CDR3 DNA follows: TGCAGTGCTAGATCCACACAGGACCCCTACGAGCAGTACTTC. The encoded protein is CSARSTQDPYEQYF.

This chain connects TRBV20-1 to TRBJ1-5, with unresolved D. CDR1 is DFQATT, CDR2 SNEGSKA, per germline (reference sequence). The V gene lost 4 bases and the J gene lost 3 bases, with 10 bases spanning the gap. CDR3 size: 13 residues. The chain's CDR3 is CSATPRSNQPQHF. Here the CDR3 DNA reads TGCAGTGCTACCCCACGGTCCAATCAGCCCCAGCATTTT.

The V and J genes are TRBV5-5 and TRBJ2-4; TRBD1 might be the D (5 bases). The CDR3 is made up of 14 amino acids. From germline, CDR1 is SGHKS and CDR2 YYEKEE (reference sequence). Trimming cost V 0 bases and J 7 bases, with 11 bases left between them. CDR3 nucleotide sequence: TGTGCCAGCAGCTTGGCCTCAGGGTGGAACATTCAGTACTTC. The encoded protein is CASSLASGWNIQYF. The full variable domain, in which reference TRBV5-5 and TRBJ2-4 provide the parts outside the CDR3, is DAGVTQSPTHLIKTRGQQVTLRCSPISGHKSVSWYQQVLGQGPQFIFQYYEKEERGRGNFPDRFSARQFPNYSSELNVNALLLGDSALYLCASSLASGWNIQYFGAGTRLSVL.

With regard to this clonotype: Possible read error: a much larger clone is one base away. The V gene is TRBV5-1, the J gene TRBJ2-7; D is possibly TRBD1 (7 bases). CDR1 is SGHRS, CDR2 YFSETQ, per germline. Trimming cost V 1 base and J 3 bases, with 14 bases left between them. There are 15 residues in the CDR3. The CDR3 DNA reads TGCGCCAGCAGCTTGACGGCAGGGGGAGGCTACGAGCAGTACGTC. This gives the protein CASSLTAGGGYEQYV.

This clonotype was seen only once. The chain joins TRBV9 to TRBJ2-1, with a weak D call TRBD1 (6 bases). Germline loops: CDR1 SGDLS, CDR2 YYNGEE. CDR3 length: 15 residues. Trimming shortened V by 3 bases and J by 4 bases, and 14 bases separated the two germline ends. CDR3 residues: CASSAQGVRYNEQFF. The CDR3 bases are TGTGCCAGCAGCGCACAGGGAGTCAGGTACAATGAGCAGTTCTTC.

The chain joins TRBV27 to TRBJ2-7; 9 bases align to TRBD2. Germline-derived CDR1 and CDR2 are MNHEY and SMNVEV (reference sequence). V shed 5 bases and J 2 bases; nucleotides not matched to a gene: 4. The CDR3 consists of 14 residues. This CDR3 is CASSILAGTYEQYF. The CDR3 nucleotides read TGTGCCAGCAGTATCCTAGCGGGGACCTACGAGCAGTACTTC.

This clonotype was picked up a small number of times. The chain links TRBV12-3 or TRBV12-4 to TRBJ2-1, with unresolved D. Trimming stripped 9 bases from V and 1 base from J, with 10 bases between. There are 13 residues in the CDR3. CDR3 sequence: CASGVVSYNEQFF. DNA for the CDR3: TGTGCCAGTGGAGTAGTTTCCTACAATGAGCAGTTCTTC.

The rearrangement uses TRBV29-1 and TRBJ1-1, with D unclear. V lost 8 bases to trimming and J lost 3 bases, with 22 bases between them. Germline V gene data show CDR1 as SQVTM and CDR2 as ANQGSEA. This CDR3 is built from 15 residues. The CDR3 is CSTRSSGAGDTEAFF. CDR3 DNA: TGCAGCACAAGGAGTAGCGGCGCGGGTGACACTGAAGCTTTCTTT.